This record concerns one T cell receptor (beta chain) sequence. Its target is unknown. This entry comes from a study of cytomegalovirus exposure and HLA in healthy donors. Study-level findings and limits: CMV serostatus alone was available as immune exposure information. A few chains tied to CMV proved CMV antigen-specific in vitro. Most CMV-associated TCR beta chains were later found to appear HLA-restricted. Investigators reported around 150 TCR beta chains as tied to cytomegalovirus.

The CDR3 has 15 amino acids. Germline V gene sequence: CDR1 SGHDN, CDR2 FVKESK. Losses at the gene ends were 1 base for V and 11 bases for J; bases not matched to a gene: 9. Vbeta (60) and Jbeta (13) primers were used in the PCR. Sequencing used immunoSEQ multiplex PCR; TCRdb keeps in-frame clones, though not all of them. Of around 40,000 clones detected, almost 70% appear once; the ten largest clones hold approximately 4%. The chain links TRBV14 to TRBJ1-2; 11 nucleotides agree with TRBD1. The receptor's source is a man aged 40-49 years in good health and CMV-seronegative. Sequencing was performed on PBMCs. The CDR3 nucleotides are TGTGCCAGCAGCCAAGTCGGACAGGGGGCGCGCGGTTACACCTTC. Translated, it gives CASSQVGQGARGYTF.